These 25 T cell receptor beta chains were all obtained from the same sample, sequenced in a study of identical twins. One entry per CDR3 protein results from TCRdb running MiXCR on the 5' RACE reads. The repertoire holds around 680,000 distinct CDR3 sequences, with around 8.3% as singletons. These same records also appear under a second study, on yellow fever vaccine responses in identical twins.

Sequencing was done on a sample of PBMCs. The receptors come from a woman aged 18-35 years in good health.

This clonotype appeared a few times. The chain employs TRBV11-1 and TRBJ2-1, with 7 bases identical to TRBD2. Germline CDR1 is SGHAT and CDR2 is FQDESV (reference sequence). V shed 2 bases, J shed 0 bases, and the junction held 16 bases outside the gene matches. CDR3 length equals 20 residues. CDR3 protein: CASSLKFSRAGDTSYNEQFF. Here the CDR3 DNA reads TGTGCCAGCAGCTTAAAATTCAGTCGGGCGGGAGACACCTCCTACAATGAGCAGTTCTTC.

The sample holds a few counts of this clonotype. The V call is TRBV6-1, the J call TRBJ2-5, with a tentative D call TRBD2 (6 bases). CDR3 length: 14 amino acids. Per the germline V gene, CDR1 is MNHNS and CDR2 is SASEGT. Trimming left V 6 bases short and J 1 base short, with 12 bases between. This CDR3 reads CASSPRERQETQYF. The CDR3 region has the DNA TGTGCCAGCAGCCCACGGGAGCGCCAAGAGACCCAGTACTTC.

This clonotype was recorded at least ten times. The rearrangement uses TRBV7-9 and TRBJ1-6; no clear D gene. V lost 6 bases, J lost 9 bases, and 15 bases lay in between. CDR3 length equals 14 residues. Germline V CDR1 and CDR2: SEHNR, FQNEAQ (reference sequence). The CDR3: CASRIGQLGSPLHF. CDR3 bases: TGTGCCAGCAGGATCGGGCAGCTCGGTTCACCCCTCCACTTT.

Only a few counts were recorded for this clonotype. The genes are TRBV19 and TRBJ2-1, with D perhaps TRBD1 (6 bases). With 1 base removed from V and 7 bases from J, the gap between germline ends came to 14 bases. The CDR3 covers 15 residues. Germline CDR1 is LNHDA and CDR2 is SQIVND (reference sequence). The DNA of the CDR3 is TGTGCCAGTAGTATAGCGGCAGGGGCGGAAAATGAGCAGTTCTTC. Its translation: CASSIAAGAENEQFF. Looking up the rest from reference TRBV19 and TRBJ2-1 gives the full variable domain: DGGITQSPKYLFRKEGQNVTLSCEQNLNHDAMYWYRQDPGQGLRLIYYSQIVNDFQKGDIAEGYSVSREKKESFPLTVTSAQKNPTAFYLCASSIAAGAENEQFFGPGTRLTVL.

The gene calls are TRBV5-1 and TRBJ2-2, with D uncertain. The length of the CDR3 is 14 residues. In germline, CDR1 is SGHRS, CDR2 YFSETQ. The ends were cut back, 2 bases at V and 4 bases at J, with 9 bases in the middle. The CDR3 coding sequence is TGCGCCAGCAGCTTCATGGGGTCCACCGGGGAGCTGTTTTTT. This codes for CASSFMGSTGELFF.

In this sample, this clonotype turned up many times. This sequence joins TRBV12-3 or TRBV12-4 and TRBJ2-2, with D uncertain. Trimming cost V 7 bases and J 6 bases, with 15 bases left between them. The CDR3 length is 14 residues. Here the CDR3 reads CASNRGQMAGELFF. The CDR3, as DNA: TGTGCCAGCAACCGTGGGCAGATGGCCGGGGAGCTGTTTTTT.

About this clonotype itself: An end of the junction differs from the germline gene, which may be a read error. The chain has TRBV12-3 or TRBV12-4 and TRBJ2-6, with a possible D match to TRBD1 (5 bases). The CDR3 extends over 18 amino acids. The CDR3 reads CAISFGRQTISGANVLTF. DNA of the CDR3: TGTGCCATCAGTTTTGGGCGACAGACCATCTCTGGGGCCAACGTCCTGACTTTC.

This clonotype came up a few times. The chain employs TRBV7-3 and TRBJ2-1, with no clear D. Germline CDR1 is SGHTA and CDR2 is FQGTGA. The CDR3 totals 14 residues. The V end was cut by 0 bases, the J end by 12 bases, with 15 bases between. The CDR3 is CASSLTGADPSQFF. The CDR3 DNA sequence: TGTGCCAGCAGCTTAACGGGCGCCGACCCATCGCAGTTCTTC.

This clonotype was seen many times. The gene calls are TRBV15 and TRBJ2-2, with D possibly being TRBD1 (5 bases). Looked up from germline, CDR1 is LNHNV and CDR2 is YYDKDF (reference sequence). With 0 bases removed from V and 1 base from J, the gap between germline ends came to 15 bases. The CDR3 runs 18 residues. CDR3 in amino acids: CATSRDPSPGLNTGELFF. The CDR3 nucleotides read TGTGCCACCAGCAGAGATCCTTCGCCAGGGCTGAACACCGGGGAGCTGTTTTTT.

This clonotype appeared a few times. This chain uses TRBV24-1 with TRBJ2-5, with TRBD2 matching over 12 bases. This CDR3 comprises 19 residues. V gave up 7 bases and J gave up 0 bases; unmatched junction bases: 14. The V gene's germline CDR1 is KGHDR and CDR2 SFDVKD. CDR3 region: CATSPQRLAGDRYQETQYF. As DNA, the CDR3 is TGTGCCACCAGCCCACAGAGACTAGCGGGGGATAGGTACCAAGAGACCCAGTACTTC.

A few counts support this clonotype. The genes are TRBV11-2 and TRBJ2-5; possibly TRBD1 for D (6 bases). V was shortened by 1 base and J by 5 bases, with 20 bases between the two germline ends. Looked up from germline, CDR1 is SGHAT and CDR2 is FQNNGV. This CDR3 contains 17 residues. CDR3 sequence (DNA): TGTGCCAGCAGCTTAGCCTCAGGGGTTGACGTTTGGGAGACCCAGTACTTC. It encodes CASSLASGVDVWETQYF.

The V gene is TRBV27, the J gene TRBJ2-3; TRBD2 might be the D (6 bases). Germline assignment: CDR1 MNHEY and CDR2 SMNVEV (reference sequence). The CDR3 extends over 13 amino acids. Trimming took 3 bases from V and 4 from J, leaving 8 bases between them. CDR3 residues: CASSFPGADTQYF. In DNA form, the CDR3 reads TGTGCCAGCAGTTTCCCGGGGGCAGATACGCAGTATTTT.

In its sample, this clonotype was seen many times. The chain combines TRBV6-5 with TRBJ2-1; 10 bases line up with TRBD2. CDR1 MNHEY and CDR2 SVGAGI come from the germline V gene. The CDR3 spans 14 residues. V shed 3 bases, J shed 8 bases, and the junction held 4 bases outside the gene matches. The CDR3 DNA follows: TGTGCCAGCAGTTATAGAGCGGGAGGGGATGAGCAGTTCTTC. Its protein is CASSYRAGGDEQFF.

The chain combines TRBV29-1 with TRBJ2-7; D is unclear. V dropped 4 bases and J dropped 2 bases, with 6 bases sitting between them. Germline assignment: CDR1 SQVTM and CDR2 ANQGSEA. The CDR3 length is 11 residues. The chain's CDR3 is CSVGSAYEQYF. The DNA of the CDR3 is TGCAGCGTTGGTTCAGCCTACGAGCAGTACTTC.

In this sample, this clonotype turned up a few times. The chain couples TRBV10-3 to TRBJ2-3, with TRBD1 identical over 8 bases. Germline V CDR1 and CDR2: ENHRY, SYGVKD. The ends lost 11 bases at V and 5 bases at J; junction bases unmatched: 9. CDR3 length equals 13 residues. CDR3 loop: CAVSGGAGDTQYF. CDR3 nucleotide sequence: TGTGCCGTATCAGGGGGCGCGGGAGATACGCAGTATTTT.

This clonotype occurred many times. V usage is TRBV20-1 and J usage is TRBJ2-1; 8 bases fit TRBD1. The germline CDR1 and CDR2 sequences are DFQATT and SNEGSKA (reference sequence). After removal of 1 base from V and 4 bases from J, the junction contained 3 bases not matched to a gene. CDR3 size: 14 residues. Written as DNA, the CDR3 is TGCAGTGCTAGAGGGCGGACAGGGTACAATGAGCAGTTCTTC. Protein sequence: CSARGRTGYNEQFF.

This clonotype was seen many times. The gene calls are TRBV20-1 and TRBJ1-6, with unresolved D. This CDR3 has 15 amino acids. From germline, CDR1 is DFQATT and CDR2 SNEGSKA (reference sequence). The V end was cut by 4 bases, the J end by 8 bases, with 18 bases between. The CDR3 nucleotides are TGCAGTGCTAACCTCCCAGGCCATAAGTATTCACCCCTCCACTTT. Amino acid sequence: CSANLPGHKYSPLHF.

This clonotype came up a few times. The chain links TRBV12-3 or TRBV12-4 to TRBJ2-5; 11 bases map to TRBD2. The CDR3 consists of 15 residues. The V gene end was trimmed by 6 bases and the J gene end by 2 bases; junction bases not matched to a gene: 5. The CDR3 coding sequence is TGTGCCAGCAGCCGACTAGCGGGGCCTCAAGAGACCCAGTACTTC. Protein product: CASSRLAGPQETQYF.

This clonotype was found a few times. For the CDR3, the DNA is TGCAGCGTTGAAGATCTTCCGAATCGTGGGCTAGCCAAAAACATTCAGTACTTC. Translated: CSVEDLPNRGLAKNIQYF. The chain is built from TRBV29-1 and TRBJ2-4; D not certain. V lost 0 bases and J lost 0, with 18 bases in between. The CDR3 is made up of 18 amino acids. Germline V lookup: CDR1 SQVTM, CDR2 ANQGSEA.

V gene TRBV6-6 combines with J gene TRBJ2-5; D uncertain. Per germline, CDR1 MNHNY and CDR2 SVGAGI (reference sequence). CDR3 length: 13 amino acids. Trimming stripped 5 bases from V and 2 bases from J, with 9 bases between. CDR3 DNA: TGTGCCAGCAGTAACGCAGCACAAGAGACCCAGTACTTC. This encodes CASSNAAQETQYF.

This clonotype was seen only a few times. This sequence joins TRBV27 and TRBJ2-3; D might be TRBD2 (5 bases). The length of the CDR3 is 15 residues. The germline CDR1 and CDR2 sequences are MNHEY and SMNVEV (reference sequence). V was pared by 2 bases and J by 2 bases, with 11 bases between. The CDR3 reads CASSLSLAFTDTQYF. The CDR3 DNA reads TGTGCCAGCAGTTTAAGTCTAGCTTTCACAGATACGCAGTATTTT.

This clonotype was observed a few times. V gene TRBV20-1 combines with J gene TRBJ2-7; D gene unclear. With 0 bases removed from V and 2 bases from J, the gap between germline ends came to 11 bases. The CDR3 is made up of 14 amino acids. Germline CDR1 DFQATT, CDR2 SNEGSKA (reference sequence). CDR3 protein: CSARDLVAAYEQYF. The CDR3 bases are TGCAGTGCTAGAGATTTGGTAGCCGCCTACGAGCAGTACTTC.

This clonotype was counted ten times or more. This chain joins TRBV7-9 and TRBJ1-1; D call uncertain. Trimming took 0 bases from V and 1 from J, leaving 6 bases between them. The germline CDR1 and CDR2 sequences are SEHNR and FQNEAQ (reference sequence). This CDR3 has 14 residues. The chain's CDR3 is CASSLATANTEAFF. Written as DNA, the CDR3 is TGTGCCAGCAGCTTAGCGACGGCGAACACTGAAGCTTTCTTT.

In this sample, this clonotype turned up many times. The rearrangement joins TRBV12-3 or TRBV12-4 to TRBJ1-3; possibly TRBD1 for D (6 bases). Trimming took 6 bases from V and 3 from J, leaving 12 bases between them. This CDR3 is built from 14 residues. The CDR3 spells CASRRGGIGNTIYF. The CDR3, as DNA: TGTGCCAGCAGGCGTGGGGGCATTGGAAACACCATATATTTT.

This chain joins TRBV6-2 or TRBV6-3 and TRBJ2-7; D might be TRBD1 or TRBD2, each matching 5 bases. This CDR3 is built from 16 residues. Germline-derived CDR1 and CDR2 are MNHEY and SVGEGT. V was cut by 6 bases and J by 0 bases, with 18 bases left in between. CDR3 coding DNA: TGTGCCAGCAGAACCCGAGAGAGGGGCGACTCCTACGAGCAGTACTTC. Amino acids: CASRTRERGDSYEQYF.